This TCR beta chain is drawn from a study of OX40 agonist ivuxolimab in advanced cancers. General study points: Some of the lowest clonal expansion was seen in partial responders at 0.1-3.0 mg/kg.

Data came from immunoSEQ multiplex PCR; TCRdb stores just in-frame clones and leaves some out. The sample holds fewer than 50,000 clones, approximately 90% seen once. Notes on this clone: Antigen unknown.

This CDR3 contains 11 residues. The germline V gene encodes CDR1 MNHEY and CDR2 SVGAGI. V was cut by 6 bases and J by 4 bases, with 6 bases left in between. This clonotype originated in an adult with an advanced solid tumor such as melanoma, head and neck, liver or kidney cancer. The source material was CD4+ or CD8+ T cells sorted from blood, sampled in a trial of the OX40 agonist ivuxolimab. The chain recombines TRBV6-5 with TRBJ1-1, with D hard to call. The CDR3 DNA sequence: TGTGCCAGCAGGGTGGGCACTGAAGCTTTCTTT. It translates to CASRVGTEAFF.